The present entry profiles one T cell receptor (beta chain) with its context. The antigen is not known. These data belong to a study of shared clonotypes between healthy human individuals. Whole-study results and caveats: On the whole, naive subsets had larger estimated richness than memory subsets had. About 5% of naive CD4 clonotypes were shared across a few donors.

V lost 3 bases to trimming and J lost 0 bases, with 12 bases between them. Germline loops: CDR1 KGHSH, CDR2 LQKENI. The CDR3 covers 16 residues. CD4+ cells yielded CD45RA+ naive and CD45RA-negative memory subsets. At the deep level, the assay was run. Clones were sequenced by immunoSEQ multiplex PCR, and TCRdb holds only the in-frame ones, with some missing. Of about 2.5 million clones in the sample, 85% to 95% were seen once. The receptor was isolated from a man between 18 and 35 years old in good health. Some clones in this sample may be carry-over from other donors' samples. This chain connects TRBV18 to TRBJ1-3, with D unclear. The source material was naive CD4+ T cells from PBMCs. Subset of the sample: CD45RA+ positively selected. The CDR3 DNA reads as TGTGCCAGCTCACCTACTTCGGACGGCTCTGGAAACACCATATATTTT. It encodes CASSPTSDGSGNTIYF.